The 20 T cell receptor beta chains below come from one sample, sequenced in a study of blood T cell repertoires in COVID-19. Method: immunoSEQ multiplex PCR; TCRdb's copy keeps in-frame clones and lacks some. The table lists under 120,000 clones, 69% of them singletons. Sequences were obtained from peripheral blood. These receptors all come from an elderly man with acute or convalescent COVID-19.

This clone occurred once. The chain is built from TRBV10-2 and TRBJ1-1, with D hard to call. V gave up 3 bases and J gave up 6 bases, with 11 bases separating them. There are 13 residues in the CDR3. Germline values: CDR1 WSHSY, CDR2 SAAADI. The CDR3 protein is CASSDLTTSEAFF. For the CDR3, the DNA is TGCGCCAGCAGTGACTTGACAACCTCTGAAGCTTTCTTT.

The V and J genes are TRBV6-5 and TRBJ1-1, with D perhaps TRBD1 (5 bases). There are 14 residues in the CDR3. Trimming cost V 0 bases and J 1 base, with 6 bases left between them. Per germline, CDR1 MNHEY and CDR2 SVGAGI. The CDR3 DNA reads as TGTGCCAGCAGTTACTCGCAGGGGAACACTGAAGCTTTCTTT. As protein: CASSYSQGNTEAFF.

The genes are TRBV19 and TRBJ2-2; D is uncertain. The V end lost 5 bases, the J end lost 6 bases, and 10 bases lay between the germline ends. The CDR3 runs 13 residues. Germline CDR1 is LNHDA and CDR2 is SQIVND (reference sequence). CDR3 in amino acids: CASSPRQPGELFF. The CDR3 nucleotides read TGTGCCAGTAGTCCCCGACAACCCGGGGAGCTGTTTTTT.

The V and J genes are TRBV28 and TRBJ1-3; D gene unclear. CDR1 and CDR2 from the germline V gene are MDHEN and SYDVKM. The CDR3 loop spans 16 amino acids. The V end lost 6 bases, the J end lost 0 bases, and 15 bases lay between the germline ends. In nucleotides, the CDR3 is TGTGCCAGCAGCCCCTTACGGAGCCACTCTGGAAACACCATATATTTT. Translated, it gives CASSPLRSHSGNTIYF.

This chain uses TRBV28 with TRBJ1-6, with a tentative D call TRBD1 (6 bases). The CDR3 sequence is 13 residues long. The V end lost 8 bases, the J end lost 12 bases, and 17 bases lay between the germline ends. Per the germline V gene, CDR1 is MDHEN and CDR2 is SYDVKM. CDR3 coding DNA: TGTGCCAGCGTACGGACAGTCGGTCAACCCCTCCACTTT. Amino acids: CASVRTVGQPLHF.

The rearrangement links TRBV6-4 to TRBJ2-5; D might be TRBD2 (5 bases). This CDR3 region has 15 residues. Trimming took off 8 bases at V and 5 bases at J, with 21 bases between the two ends. Germline assignment: CDR1 MRHNA and CDR2 SNTAGT. CDR3 sequence (DNA): TGTGCCAGCCCTTTGAGGGAGAGTTACGGTGAGACCCAGTACTTC. Translating it yields CASPLRESYGETQYF.

In its sample, this clone was seen a few times. CDR3 sequence reads: CASGIAGGRNTQYF. DNA for the CDR3: TGTGCCAGCGGGATAGCGGGAGGGAGGAATACGCAGTATTTT. This chain links TRBV7-8 with TRBJ2-3, with 11 bases aligning to TRBD2. Trimming took 8 bases from V and 7 from J; bases not matched to a gene: 8. The CDR3 runs 14 residues. CDR1 is SGHVS and CDR2 is FQNEAQ in the germline V gene. Filled out from reference TRBV7-8 and TRBJ2-3, the complete variable domain reads GAGVSQSPRYKVAKRGQDVALRCDPISGHVSLFWYQQALGQGPEFLTYFQNEAQLDKSGLPSDRFFAERPEGSVSTLKIQRTQQEDSAVYLCASGIAGGRNTQYFGPGTRLTVL.

The V gene is TRBV12-3 or TRBV12-4, the J gene TRBJ2-1, with a possible D match to TRBD2 (6 bases). The germline V and J ends were trimmed by 6 bases and 9 bases, with 15 bases remaining between them. The CDR3 totals 13 residues. The CDR3 coding sequence is TGTGCCAGCAGCCCCGATCGGGAGAGTGAGCAGTTCTTC. This codes for CASSPDRESEQFF.

CDR3 in amino acids: CASSRSQGGLEPQHF. The CDR3, as DNA: TGTGCCAGCAGCCGTTCACAGGGAGGGTTGGAGCCCCAGCATTTT. The chain recombines TRBV27 with TRBJ1-5; D is possibly TRBD1 (6 bases). This CDR3 is built from 15 residues. Germline-derived CDR1 and CDR2 are MNHEY and SMNVEV (reference sequence). The V end lost 6 bases, the J end lost 8 bases, and 20 bases lay between the germline ends.

CDR3 sequence: CASSQTENNEQFF. CDR3 sequence (DNA): TGCGCCAGCAGCCAGACGGAGAACAATGAGCAGTTCTTC. This chain uses TRBV4-1 with TRBJ2-1; D uncertain. CDR1 is MGHRA, CDR2 YSYEKL, per germline. The V end was cut by 3 bases, the J end by 5 bases, with 8 bases between. The CDR3 totals 13 residues.

This clone has a single count. V usage is TRBV5-6 and J usage is TRBJ1-6, with TRBD1 matching over 8 bases. From germline, CDR1 is SGHDT and CDR2 YYEEEE. V lost 3 bases and J lost 5; bases outside the gene matches: 7. This CDR3 contains 16 residues. The CDR3 DNA reads as TGTGCCAGCAGCTGGGGGACAGGTTCCAATAATTCACCCCTCCACTTT. Translation gives CASSWGTGSNNSPLHF. Full variable domain (missing parts from reference TRBV5-6 and TRBJ1-6): DAGVTQSPTHLIKTRGQQVTLRCSPKSGHDTVSWYQQALGQGPQFIFQYYEEEERQRGNFPDRFSGHQFPNYSSELNVNALLLGDSALYLCASSWGTGSNNSPLHFGNGTRLTVT.

This clone was counted once. The chain has TRBV19 and TRBJ1-3, with 9 bases fitting TRBD1. The CDR3 is 14 residues long. J lost 2 bases, V lost 7 bases, and 3 bases had no gene match. CDR1 is LNHDA, CDR2 SQIVND, per germline (reference sequence). In nucleotides, the CDR3 is TGTGCCAGTACGGACAGGGGAGCTGGAAACACCATATATTTT. As protein: CASTDRGAGNTIYF.

The chain carries TRBV23-1 and TRBJ1-2; D may be TRBD1 (5 bases). TRBV23-1 is annotated as an ORF whose role is uncertain. The CDR3 length is 14 residues. Trimming removed 4 bases from V and 5 bases from J, with 14 bases in between. The CDR3 nucleotides read TGCGCCAGCAGTCCCTCCAGGGAACAGTATGGCTACACCTTC. Amino acids: CASSPSREQYGYTF.

This clone was seen a single time. This chain uses TRBV24-1 with TRBJ2-3; D possibly corresponds to TRBD2 (5 bases). This CDR3 comprises 15 residues. Germline V lookup: CDR1 KGHDR, CDR2 SFDVKD. The germline V and J ends were trimmed by 2 bases and 2 bases, with 10 bases remaining between them. CDR3 nucleotide sequence: TGTGCCACCAGTGATTCGAGCGGCTACACAGATACGCAGTATTTT. This codes for CATSDSSGYTDTQYF.

This chain links TRBV5-1 with TRBJ2-7, with 7 bases aligning to TRBD2. J was trimmed by 7 bases and V by 3 bases; bases with no gene match: 13. The CDR3 consists of 15 residues. Looked up from germline, CDR1 is SGHRS and CDR2 is YFSETQ. The CDR3 DNA is TGCGCCAGCAGCTCTCGGTGGGAGGGCCTAGGGGAGCAGTACTTC. It specifies CASSSRWEGLGEQYF.

This clone was counted between two and nine times. V gene TRBV24-1 combines with J gene TRBJ2-1, with D tentatively TRBD1 (6 bases). The germline V and J ends were trimmed by 6 bases and 4 bases, with 12 bases remaining between them. Per germline, CDR1 KGHDR and CDR2 SFDVKD. The CDR3 length is 14 residues. This chain's CDR3 is CATSLGQGYNEQFF. CDR3 DNA sequence: TGTGCCACCAGTCTTGGGCAGGGGTACAATGAGCAGTTCTTC.

Sample share makes this clone medium-sized (0.01 to 0.1%). The V call is TRBV7-2, the J call TRBJ1-6; D unclear. Trimming cost V 1 base and J 7 bases, with 8 bases left between them. There are 14 residues in the CDR3. Germline assignment: CDR1 SGHTA and CDR2 FQGNSA. The CDR3 bases are TGTGCCAGCAGCTTAGATCCGGGGAATTCACCCCTCCACTTT. Its translation is CASSLDPGNSPLHF.

This clone was counted ten times or more. The chain carries TRBV5-4 and TRBJ2-3; possibly TRBD2 for D (6 bases). CDR1 is SGHNT, CDR2 YYREEE, per germline (reference sequence). The CDR3 sequence is 18 residues long. Deletions cut 0 bases from V and 2 bases from J, with 19 bases between. The CDR3 protein is CASSLVTGAVLFTDTQYF. In DNA, the CDR3 is TGTGCCAGCAGCTTGGTTACGGGAGCAGTACTATTCACAGATACGCAGTATTTT.

V is TRBV7-9 and J is TRBJ1-6; 8 nucleotides align to TRBD1. Germline CDR1 reads SEHNR; CDR2 reads FQNEAQ (reference sequence). The CDR3 is 16 amino acids. V gave up 1 base and J gave up 6 bases; unmatched junction bases: 5. CDR3: CASSLVGGQVNSPLHF. The CDR3 region has the DNA TGTGCCAGCAGCTTAGTCGGGGGACAGGTTAATTCACCCCTCCACTTT. Variable domain in full (rest from reference TRBV7-9 and TRBJ1-6): DTGVSQNPRHKITKRGQNVTFRCDPISEHNRLYWYRQTLGQGPEFLTYFQNEAQLEKSRLLSDRFSAERPKGSFSTLEIQRTEQGDSAMYLCASSLVGGQVNSPLHFGNGTRLTVT.

The chain uses TRBV6-2 or TRBV6-3 and TRBJ2-1; 13 nucleotides align to TRBD2. This CDR3 is built from 16 residues. Germline CDR1 reads MNHEY; CDR2 reads SVGEGT. Trimming at V came to 2 bases and at J to 2 bases, leaving 0 bases not matched to a gene. The CDR3 DNA follows: TGTGCCAGCAGTTACGGACTAGCGGGGGCCTACAATGAGCAGTTCTTC. It codes for CASSYGLAGAYNEQFF.